This TCR beta chain was found in a study of shared clonotypes between healthy human individuals. General study results and limits: Clonotype sharing among donors, it was expected, would be affected by sequencing depth.

Details on this clone: Its target is not known.

The CDR3 is made up of 14 amino acids. Germline CDR1 LNHDA, CDR2 SQIVND (reference sequence). Trimming cost V 4 bases and J 8 bases; bases outside gene matches: 10. PCR replicates performed on unsorted PBMC used approximately 300 ng DNA, 29,000 or so T cell genomes. Ten immunoSEQ deep assay plates were used to sequence the DNA of unsorted PBMCs. TCRdb keeps only in-frame clones here, not all; method: immunoSEQ multiplex PCR. The repertoire consists of approximately 500,000 clones, with more than 65% occurring once and the leading ten covering 9.5% to 15%. With unsorted samples, genomic DNA was obtained from tens of millions of PBMCs.

The genes are TRBV19 and TRBJ1-1; 7 bases are a match to TRBD1. The source of this sequence is a woman in her thirties or forties in good health. Some clones in this sample may be carry-over from other donors' samples. Source material: PBMCs. The CDR3 coding sequence is TGTGCCAGTAGTAAAGGACAGGCGAGCTTAGAAGCTTTCTTT. This translates into CASSKGQASLEAFF.